The 8 T cell receptor beta chains listed next were all sequenced from one sample in a study of shared clonotypes between healthy human individuals. Data came from immunoSEQ multiplex PCR; TCRdb stores just in-frame clones and leaves some out. The table includes around 2,100,000 clones, roughly 94% detected once. Terminally differentiated effector memory CD45RA+ cells were excluded by CCR7 positive selection of CD45RO-negative cells. The sequencing input was naive CD8+ T cells sorted from blood. The receptor source for this set is a man between 18 and 29 years old in good health.

The chain has TRBV7-2 and TRBJ1-2; TRBD1 matches 10 bases. Germline V gene lookup returns CDR1 SGHTA and CDR2 FQGNSA. The CDR3 is made up of 16 amino acids. The V and J ends lost 5 bases and 8 bases, in that order; junction bases with no gene match: 14. DNA for the CDR3: TGTGCCAGCAGCCACGTCGAGAGACAGGGGGCGGAAGGCTACACCTTC. Its protein is CASSHVERQGAEGYTF.

This chain uses TRBV6-1 with TRBJ2-3; 8 bases align to TRBD1. The ends lost 2 bases at V and 0 bases at J; junction bases unmatched: 4. Looked up from germline, CDR1 is MNHNS and CDR2 is SASEGT. This CDR3 is 16 amino acids long. As DNA, the CDR3 is TGTGCCAGCAGTGAAAGCAGGGGGCTGAGCACAGATACGCAGTATTTT. Translation: CASSESRGLSTDTQYF.

This rearrangement joins TRBV7-2 to TRBJ2-7; the D gene is possibly TRBD2 (6 bases). The V gene lost 0 bases and the J gene lost 7 bases, with 16 bases spanning the gap. The CDR3 sequence is 15 residues long. Germline CDR1 and CDR2: SGHTA and FQGNSA. The CDR3 nucleotides read TGTGCCAGCAGCTTAGCATCCGGGAGTGTTGGAGAGCAGTACTTC. Translating it yields CASSLASGSVGEQYF.

CDR3 sequence: CASSSDREINTGELFF. CDR3 sequence (DNA): TGTGCCAGCTCATCCGACAGGGAAATCAACACCGGGGAGCTGTTTTTT. The V call is TRBV18, the J call TRBJ2-2; 7 nucleotides match TRBD1. This CDR3 has 16 amino acids. J lost 2 bases, V lost 5 bases, and 8 bases had no gene match. Germline assignment: CDR1 KGHSH and CDR2 LQKENI.

The V gene is TRBV7-2, the J gene TRBJ2-7; D tentatively fits TRBD1 or TRBD2 (5 bases each). From germline, CDR1 is SGHTA and CDR2 FQGNSA. This CDR3 region has 14 residues. The V end was cut by 5 bases, the J end by 3 bases, with 14 bases between. In nucleotides, the CDR3 is TGTGCCAGCAGCGACGCGGGCAGGGACTACGAGCAGTACTTC. This encodes CASSDAGRDYEQYF.

The chain couples TRBV5-1 to TRBJ2-7; a weak D match, TRBD1 (6 bases). Trimming shortened V by 4 bases and J by 3 bases, and 11 bases separated the two germline ends. Germline V gene lookup returns CDR1 SGHRS and CDR2 YFSETQ. CDR3 size: 13 residues. CDR3 protein: CASSSSGVYEQYF. The CDR3 coding sequence is TGCGCCAGCAGCAGCTCAGGGGTCTACGAGCAGTACTTC.

This chain connects TRBV7-2 to TRBJ1-5; a weak D match, TRBD1 (5 bases). The germline V and J ends were trimmed by 5 bases and 9 bases, with 20 bases remaining between them. Per germline, CDR1 SGHTA and CDR2 FQGNSA. The CDR3 has 15 residues. The CDR3 bases are TGTGCCAGCAGCCCACAAAATGGGGACGGGGGGCCCCAGCATTTT. It translates to CASSPQNGDGGPQHF. Full variable domain (missing parts from reference TRBV7-2 and TRBJ1-5): GAGVSQSPSNKVTEKGKDVELRCDPISGHTALYWYRQSLGQGLEFLIYFQGNSAPDKSGLPSDRFSAERTGGSVSTLTIQRTQQEDSAVYLCASSPQNGDGGPQHFGDGTRLSIL.

The chain uses TRBV5-6 and TRBJ2-7; the match to TRBD2 covers 7 bases. CDR1 is SGHDT, CDR2 YYEEEE, per germline. The CDR3 spans 12 residues. With V trimmed by 2 bases and J by 5 bases, 1 base remained unmatched. CDR3 sequence: CASSFGRHEQYF. The CDR3 DNA sequence: TGTGCCAGCAGCTTCGGGAGGCACGAGCAGTACTTC.